Each of the 17 T cell receptor beta chains below was sequenced from the same sample in a study of shared T cell receptors in the human thymus. Sequenced by immunoSEQ multiplex PCR; TCRdb stores in-frame clones only, minus some. The sample has 630,000 or so clones; around 87% are singletons. These records were also assigned to another study, of human thymus T cells.

Sequenced input: thymocytes. The origin of the receptors is a boy under three years old with a congenital heart defect.

With respect to this clone: At one end, the junction sequence differs from germline, possibly due to a read error. Other nucleotide sequences from this sample produce the same CDR3. This sequence joins TRBV6-5 and TRBJ1-6; D gene unclear. Germline V gene sequence: CDR1 MNHEY, CDR2 SVGAGI. This CDR3 is 16 amino acids long. In DNA, the CDR3 is TGTGCCAGCAGTTACATCAGAGGCTCCTATAATTCCCCCCTCCACTTT. Protein sequence: CASSYIRGSYNSPLHF.

This rearrangement joins TRBV13 to TRBJ2-7; 10 bases fit TRBD1. Germline-derived CDR1 and CDR2 are PRHDT and FYEKMQ (reference sequence). The junction had 10 bases not matched to a gene; V was cut back by 5 bases and J by 3 bases. The length of the CDR3 is 16 residues. CDR3 sequence: CASSQPPGTGDYEQYF. DNA for the CDR3: TGTGCCAGCAGCCAACCCCCCGGGACAGGGGACTACGAGCAGTACTTC.

The chain uses TRBV5-1 and TRBJ1-1, with D perhaps matching TRBD1 (5 bases). The germline V and J ends were trimmed by 4 bases and 1 base, with 20 bases remaining between them. CDR3 length equals 17 residues. From germline, CDR1 is SGHRS and CDR2 YFSETQ. The CDR3 reads CASSPGPLAGSNTEAFF. CDR3 bases: TGCGCCAGCAGCCCTGGTCCCCTGGCAGGGTCGAACACTGAAGCTTTCTTT.

V and J are TRBV13 and TRBJ1-2, with TRBD1 as a possible D gene (6 bases). V lost 1 base and J 5 bases, leaving 17 bases between the germline ends. The V gene's germline CDR1 is PRHDT and CDR2 FYEKMQ (reference sequence). The CDR3 is 16 amino acids. Written as DNA, the CDR3 is TGTGCCAGCAGCTTAGTCCTCCAGGGGAAAGGTTATGGCTACACCTTC. It is translated as CASSLVLQGKGYGYTF.

This clone was counted a single time. The chain combines TRBV6-5 with TRBJ2-7; 10 bases map to TRBD1. The CDR3 is 16 residues long. Germline CDR1 and CDR2: MNHEY and SVGAGI. V was pared by 1 base and J by 1 base, with 4 bases of the junction left unmatched. DNA for the CDR3: TGTGCCAGCAGTTACTGGTTGGGACAGGGGTCCTACGAGCAGTACTTC. Translating gives CASSYWLGQGSYEQYF.

V is TRBV5-4 and J is TRBJ2-3, with TRBD1 matching 7 bases. This CDR3 is 17 amino acids long. From germline, CDR1 is SGHNT and CDR2 YYREEE (reference sequence). Losses at the gene ends were 2 bases for V and 3 bases for J; bases not matched to a gene: 12. CDR3 loop: CASSLIPIGGWTDTQYF. The CDR3 DNA sequence: TGTGCCAGCAGCTTAATTCCGATAGGGGGCTGGACAGATACGCAGTATTTT. The whole variable domain, filled in from reference TRBV5-4 and TRBJ2-3, reads ETGVTQSPTHLIKTRGQQVTLRCSSQSGHNTVSWYQQALGQGPQFIFQYYREEENGRGNFPPRFSGLQFPNYSSELNVNALELDDSALYLCASSLIPIGGWTDTQYFGPGTRLTVL.

J is TRBJ2-1 and V is TRBV7-2; perhaps TRBD2 as D (5 bases). Germline V gene lookup returns CDR1 SGHTA and CDR2 FQGNSA. The ends were cut back, 2 bases at V and 0 bases at J, with 8 bases in the middle. CDR3 length: 15 residues. CDR3 sequence: CASSLQRSSYNEQFF. The CDR3 nucleotides are TGTGCCAGCAGCTTACAGCGGAGCTCCTACAATGAGCAGTTCTTC.

V and J are TRBV27 and TRBJ1-4; D is unclear. Trimming took 3 bases from V and 3 from J, leaving 11 bases between them. The CDR3 spans 15 residues. Looked up from germline, CDR1 is MNHEY and CDR2 is SMNVEV (reference sequence). The CDR3 protein is CASSFKRAPNEKLFF. DNA for the CDR3: TGTGCCAGCAGTTTCAAGAGGGCCCCTAATGAAAAACTGTTTTTT.

This sequence joins TRBV27 and TRBJ2-7; 7 bases match TRBD1. V shed 4 bases, J shed 5 bases, and the junction held 11 bases outside the gene matches. Germline loops: CDR1 MNHEY, CDR2 SMNVEV (reference sequence). The CDR3 runs to 15 residues. The CDR3 protein is CASSSDRAARHEQYF. The CDR3 DNA is TGTGCCAGCAGTTCCGACAGGGCGGCGAGACACGAGCAGTACTTC.

The rearrangement uses TRBV12-5 and TRBJ1-2, with D possibly being TRBD1 (6 bases). V lost 5 bases and J 5 bases, leaving 21 bases between the germline ends. Germline V lookup: CDR1 LGHNT, CDR2 FRNRAP. The CDR3 contains 16 residues. The CDR3 region has the DNA TGTGCTAGTGGTCGCCATTCCAGGGGCGATAGTTATGGCTACACCTTC. Encoded protein: CASGRHSRGDSYGYTF.

This clone was counted once. V is TRBV5-1 and J is TRBJ2-1; TRBD2 matches at 7 bases. Per the germline V gene, CDR1 is SGHRS and CDR2 is YFSETQ. CDR3 length: 19 residues. V shed 4 bases and J 6 bases; nucleotides not matched to a gene: 22. Here the CDR3 DNA reads TGCGCCAGCAGCACCTATCCTGGACTAGAAAACCTAAACTCCAATGAGCAGTTCTTC. As protein: CASSTYPGLENLNSNEQFF.

The chain joins TRBV4-3 to TRBJ2-5; 11 bases line up with TRBD2. After removal of 5 bases from V and 5 bases from J, the junction contained 7 bases not matched to a gene. Germline CDR1 LGHNA, CDR2 YSLEER. This CDR3 is 15 amino acids long. The CDR3, as DNA: TGCGCCAGCAGCATTAGCGGGAGGGCCCGGGAGACCCAGTACTTC. The encoded protein is CASSISGRARETQYF.

The V and J genes are TRBV28 and TRBJ2-7; 7 bases align to TRBD1. The V segment lost 8 bases and the J segment 3 bases; nucleotides outside the gene matches: 13. This CDR3 contains 15 residues. Germline values: CDR1 MDHEN, CDR2 SYDVKM. CDR3 amino acids: CASAGAGGEDYEQYF. The CDR3 DNA is TGTGCCAGCGCCGGGGCAGGGGGAGAAGACTACGAGCAGTACTTC.

The genes are TRBV7-9 and TRBJ1-5, with a possible D match to TRBD1 (5 bases). This CDR3 region has 14 residues. Germline CDR1 reads SEHNR; CDR2 reads FQNEAQ (reference sequence). Trimming stripped 4 bases from V and 3 bases from J, with 10 bases between. In nucleotides, the CDR3 is TGTGCCAGCAGCTCCTCGGGGGACAATCAGCCCCAGCATTTT. This translates into CASSSSGDNQPQHF.

CDR3 nucleotides: TGTGCCAGCAGCCCAACCTCCAACGGGACAGGGGAAATCTACGAGCAGTACTTC. It codes for CASSPTSNGTGEIYEQYF. The chain recombines TRBV27 with TRBJ2-7, with 10 bases fitting TRBD1. The CDR3 contains 18 residues. The germline V gene has CDR1 MNHEY and CDR2 SMNVEV (reference sequence). V was pared by 6 bases and J by 3 bases, with 17 bases of the junction left unmatched.

This chain links TRBV5-1 with TRBJ2-7; D possibly corresponds to TRBD2 (6 bases). From germline, CDR1 is SGHRS and CDR2 YFSETQ. Trimming took 5 bases from V and 2 from J, leaving 20 bases between them. The CDR3 has 16 amino acids. For the CDR3, the DNA is TGCGCCAGCAGAATAGACTCCGGCAGGGAGGCCTACGAGCAGTACTTC. This encodes CASRIDSGREAYEQYF.

The gene calls are TRBV28 and TRBJ1-3; D may be TRBD1 (5 bases). The CDR3 totals 17 residues. Trimming removed 5 bases from V and 3 bases from J, with 20 bases in between. Germline CDR1 reads MDHEN; CDR2 reads SYDVKM. CDR3: CASSPILPGGDGNTIYF. The CDR3 region has the DNA TGTGCCAGCAGTCCCATACTCCCGGGAGGGGATGGAAACACCATATATTTT.